This T cell receptor beta chain was sequenced for a study of T cells in Graves' hyperthyroidism and ophthalmopathy. The CDR3 has 16 residues. Germline V CDR1 and CDR2: WNHNN, SYGVQD (reference sequence). The V end was cut by 8 bases, the J end by 3 bases, with 22 bases between. Researchers amplified the TCR beta CDR3 regions from RNA transcripts. TCR CDR3 underwent first-round RT-PCR with the HTBI primer set. MiXCR was run by TCRdb on the multiplex PCR reads, yielding one entry per CDR3 protein. The table has approximately 590,000 distinct CDR3 sequences, 15% to 19% seen once. The source material was blood. The sequence was collected from a woman under 40 with Graves' hyperthyroidism. The rearrangement links TRBV10-1 to TRBJ1-1; no reliable D call. Written as DNA, the CDR3 is TGCGCCAGCCCCCGGCTAAAACAACATCCGGACACTGAAGCTTTCTTT. Its translation: CASPRLKQHPDTEAFF.